These T cell receptor beta chains were read from a single sample in a study of shared T cell receptors in the human thymus. TCRdb's table, derived via immunoSEQ multiplex PCR, lists solely in-frame clones and lacks some. The data show about 400,000 clones, roughly 94% seen once. The sample consisted of thymocytes. The source is a human donor. The CDR3 runs from the conserved cysteine through the conserved F or W. The order of the fields is V gene, clone size, D gene, J gene, CDR3 length, CDR3 protein, CDR3 DNA. A D gene is named only where the DNA matches it firmly. Rows give clone size only sometimes, using once, few, many, or a class for an expanded clone.

>TRBV28|NA|NA|TRBJ2-7|11
CATRLIYEQYF
TGTGCCACGCGATTAATCTACGAGCAGTACTTC
>TRBV9|NA|NA|TRBJ2-1|17
CASSVVGGSGPNNEQFF
TGTGCCAGCAGCGTAGTGGGGGGCTCGGGACCCAACAATGAGCAGTTCTTC
>TRBV5-4|NA|TRBD2|TRBJ2-1|19
CASSLGLAGGPSSYNEQFF
TGTGCCAGCAGCTTGGGGCTAGCGGGAGGCCCGAGCTCCTACAATGAGCAGTTCTTC
>TRBV5-1|few|NA|TRBJ2-1|12
CASSLTGNEQFF
TGCGCCAGCAGCTTGACAGGGAATGAGCAGTTCTTC
>TRBV14|NA|NA|TRBJ1-1|12
CASGSKNTEAFF
TGTGCCAGCGGGAGCAAAAACACTGAAGCTTTCTTT
>TRBV7-9|NA|NA|TRBJ1-5|16
CASSFGSGYSNQPQHF
TGTGCCAGCAGCTTCGGCAGTGGATATAGCAATCAGCCCCAGCATTTT
>TRBV7-9|NA|NA|TRBJ1-4|13
CASSLGHIGELFF
TGTGCCAGCAGCTTAGGACACATTGGTGAACTGTTTTTT
>TRBV7-9|NA|NA|TRBJ1-1|14
CASSLRSKGLEAFF
TGTGCCAGCAGCTTAAGGAGTAAGGGGCTTGAAGCTTTCTTT
>TRBV6-1|once|TRBD1|TRBJ2-7|12
CASSGTPTGVYF
TGTGCCAGCAGCGGGACCCCGACAGGGGTGTACTTC
>TRBV28|NA|TRBD1|TRBJ2-4|13
CASSRDRENIQYF
TGTGCCAGCAGTCGAGACAGGGAAAACATTCAGTACTTC
>TRBV28|NA|NA|TRBJ2-7|15
CASSFEGNSPYEQYF
TGTGCCAGCAGTTTTGAAGGGAACTCCCCCTACGAGCAGTACTTC
>TRBV28|few|TRBD2|TRBJ2-5|16
CASSPGVAGRQETQYF
TGTGCCAGCAGCCCGGGGGTAGCGGGCCGTCAAGAGACCCAGTACTTC
>TRBV4-1|NA|TRBD1|TRBJ2-7|15
CASSQEGGSSYEQYF
TGCGCCAGCAGCCAAGAAGGGGGCAGCTCCTACGAGCAGTACTTC
>TRBV21-1|NA|NA|TRBJ1-3|12
CASRALRNTIYF
TGTGCCAGCAGGGCGTTAAGAAACACCATATATTTT
>TRBV5-6|NA|NA|TRBJ1-2|15
CASSLPRMHRDGYTF
TGTGCCAGCAGCTTGCCCCGGATGCATCGGGATGGCTACACCTTC